This T cell receptor (beta chain) was captured by sequencing in a study of blood T cell repertoires in COVID-19. Study information: Both acute and convalescent COVID-19 samples were obtained from the United States, Italy and Spain. Sources were T cells, B-cell-depleted T cells, or PBMCs; the material itself was cDNA or gDNA.

Per the original data handling: Amplification of reference gene primers was used by the study to estimate nucleated cell counts. This table comes from immunoSEQ multiplex PCR, and its TCRdb copy is limited to in-frame clones, with some not included. The V and J calls and clone size were taken over from that table, and D and trimming were inferred from the DNA. Of around 180,000 clones listed, 85% to 90% are singletons. This CDR3 is 14 amino acids long. Germline values: CDR1 MNHNY, CDR2 SVGAGI (reference sequence). V was pared by 5 bases and J by 2 bases, with 13 bases between. The rearrangement uses TRBV6-6 and TRBJ2-7; D is perhaps TRBD1 (6 bases). The clonotype comes from a woman aged 25 to 39 with active or convalescent COVID-19. The sequenced material came from peripheral blood. CDR3 in amino acids: CASSPEDRAYEQYF. The CDR3 DNA sequence: TGTGCCAGCAGTCCCGAGGACAGAGCCTACGAGCAGTACTTC.